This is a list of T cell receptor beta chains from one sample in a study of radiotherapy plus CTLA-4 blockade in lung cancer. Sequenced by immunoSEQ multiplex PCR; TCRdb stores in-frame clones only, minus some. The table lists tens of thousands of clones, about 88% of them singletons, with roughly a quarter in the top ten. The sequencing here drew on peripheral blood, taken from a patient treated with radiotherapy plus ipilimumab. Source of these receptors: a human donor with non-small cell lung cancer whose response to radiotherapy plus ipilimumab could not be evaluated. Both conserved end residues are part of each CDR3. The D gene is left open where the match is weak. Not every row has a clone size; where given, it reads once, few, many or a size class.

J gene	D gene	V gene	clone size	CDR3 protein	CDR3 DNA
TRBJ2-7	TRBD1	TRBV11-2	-	CASSFLQGAGEQYF	TGTGCCAGCAGCTTCCTACAGGGGGCGGGGGAGCAGTACTTC
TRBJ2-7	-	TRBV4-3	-	CASSQDRQAIYEQYF	TGCGCCAGCAGCCAAGATAGGCAGGCGATCTACGAGCAGTACTTC
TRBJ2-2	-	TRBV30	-	CAWSVQAVAGELFF	TGTGCCTGGAGTGTACAGGCTGTGGCCGGGGAGCTGTTTTTT
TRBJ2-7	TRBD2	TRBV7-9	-	CASSRLAGSYEQYF	TGTGCCAGCAGCCGACTAGCGGGTTCCTACGAGCAGTACTTC
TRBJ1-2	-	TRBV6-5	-	CASSGRGVANYGYTF	TGTGCCAGCAGTGGCAGGGGCGTCGCTAACTATGGCTACACCTTC
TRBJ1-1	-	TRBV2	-	CASTLRGGETEAFF	TGTGCCAGCACCCTCCGCGGAGGGGAAACTGAAGCTTTCTTT
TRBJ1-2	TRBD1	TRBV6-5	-	CASSVGQGDYGYTF	TGTGCCAGCAGTGTGGGACAGGGAGACTATGGCTACACCTTC
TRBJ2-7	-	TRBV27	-	CASSTRTYEQYF	TGTGCCAGCAGCACTAGAACCTACGAGCAGTACTTC
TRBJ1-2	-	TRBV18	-	CASSPGRDAGGYTF	TGTGCCAGCTCACCGGGGAGGGACGCAGGTGGCTACACCTTC
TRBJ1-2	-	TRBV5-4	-	CASSFEQGGYTF	TGTGCCAGCAGCTTTGAACAGGGCGGCTACACCTTC
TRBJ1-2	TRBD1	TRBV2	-	CASSPTNRGLNYGYTF	TGTGCCAGCAGTCCCACGAACAGGGGGCTAAACTATGGCTACACCTTC
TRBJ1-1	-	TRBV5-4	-	CASSLQGRDTEAFF	TGTGCCAGCAGCTTACAGGGACGGGACACTGAAGCTTTCTTT
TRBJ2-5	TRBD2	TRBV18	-	CASSGLAGVLETQYF	TGTGCCAGCTCAGGACTAGCGGGAGTGTTAGAGACCCAGTACTTC
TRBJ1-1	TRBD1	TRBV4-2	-	CASSQDRVRPLRDRAPNTEAFF	TGTGCCAGCAGCCAAGATAGGGTTCGACCCTTACGGGACAGGGCTCCGAACACTGAAGCTTTCTTT
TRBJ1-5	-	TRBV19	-	CASSIPGAGNQPQHF	TGTGCCAGTAGTATACCAGGGGCTGGCAATCAGCCCCAGCATTTT
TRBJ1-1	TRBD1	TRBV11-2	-	CASSPPGTGVTEAFF	TGTGCCAGCAGCCCGCCCGGGACAGGGGTTACTGAAGCTTTCTTT
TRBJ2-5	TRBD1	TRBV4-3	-	CASSRTVDRAETQYF	TGCGCCAGCAGCCGGACGGTAGACAGGGCCGAGACCCAGTACTTC
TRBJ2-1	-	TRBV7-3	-	CASSLQGMNEQFF	TGTGCCAGCAGCCTACAGGGTATGAATGAGCAGTTCTTC
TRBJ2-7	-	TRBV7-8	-	CASSSLTSYEQYF	TGTGCCAGCAGCTCCCTAACTAGCTACGAGCAGTACTTC
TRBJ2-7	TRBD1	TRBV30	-	CAWGQGTYEQYF	TGTGCCTGGGGACAGGGGACCTACGAGCAGTACTTC
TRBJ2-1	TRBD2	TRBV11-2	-	CASRGLENEQFF	TGTGCCAGCAGAGGACTAGAGAATGAGCAGTTCTTC
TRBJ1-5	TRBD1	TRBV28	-	CASKAGTGNNQPQHF	TGTGCCAGCAAGGCCGGGACAGGGAACAATCAGCCCCAGCATTTT
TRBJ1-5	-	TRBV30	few	CAWSWSGDFNQPQHF	TGTGCCTGGAGTTGGTCAGGGGATTTCAATCAGCCCCAGCATTTT
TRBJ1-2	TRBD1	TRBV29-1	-	CSVEAEGGWGYTF	TGCAGCGTTGAAGCGGAAGGGGGCTGGGGCTACACCTTC
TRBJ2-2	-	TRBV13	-	CASRDRDSISSGELFF	TGTGCCAGCAGAGACCGGGACTCCATTAGTTCCGGGGAGCTGTTTTTT
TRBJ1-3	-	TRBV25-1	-	CASSAGTGSGNTIYF	TGTGCCAGCAGTGCCGGAACGGGCTCTGGAAACACCATATATTTT
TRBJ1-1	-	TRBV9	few	CASSVALGEHPLSTEAFF	TGTGCCAGCAGCGTAGCTTTAGGGGAACACCCTTTGAGCACTGAAGCTTTCTTT
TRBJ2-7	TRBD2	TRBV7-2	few	CASSRTSGAYEQYF	TGTGCCAGCAGCCGGACTAGCGGAGCCTACGAGCAGTACTTC
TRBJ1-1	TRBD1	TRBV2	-	CASSAPGTGDPLEAFF	TGTGCCAGCAGTGCCCCCGGGACAGGGGATCCACTTGAAGCTTTCTTT
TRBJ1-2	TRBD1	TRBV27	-	CASRQSTGVSYGYTF	TGTGCCAGCAGACAGAGTACAGGGGTTAGCTATGGCTACACCTTC
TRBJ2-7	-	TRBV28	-	CASSFGGSYEQYF	TGTGCCAGCAGTTTTGGCGGCTCCTACGAGCAGTACTTC
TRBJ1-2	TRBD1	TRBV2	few	CASNTGTGAFGYTF	TGTGCCAGCAATACCGGGACAGGGGCTTTTGGCTACACCTTC
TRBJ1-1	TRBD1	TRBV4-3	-	CASSQDFGQGAFF	TGCGCCAGCAGCCAAGACTTCGGACAGGGAGCTTTCTTT
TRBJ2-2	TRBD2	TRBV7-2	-	CASSLVLAGAGELFF	TGTGCCAGCAGCTTAGTTTTGGCGGGGGCCGGGGAGCTGTTTTTT
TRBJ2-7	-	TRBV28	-	CASSSLTYEQYF	TGTGCCAGCAGTTCGTTAACCTACGAGCAGTACTTC
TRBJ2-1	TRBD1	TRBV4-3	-	CASSPRQGWNEQFF	TGCGCCAGCAGCCCAAGACAGGGATGGAATGAGCAGTTCTTC
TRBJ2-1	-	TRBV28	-	CASSFGGRTNNEQFF	TGTGCCAGCAGTTTTGGAGGGAGGACCAACAATGAGCAGTTCTTC
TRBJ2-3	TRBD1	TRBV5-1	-	CASSLETGVTDTQYF	TGCGCCAGCAGCTTGGAGACAGGGGTCACAGATACGCAGTATTTT
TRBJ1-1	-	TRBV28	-	CASSKYLTDRRNTEAFF	TGTGCCAGCAGTAAATATCTTACCGACAGACGGAACACTGAAGCTTTCTTT
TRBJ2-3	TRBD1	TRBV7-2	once	CADRQGSDTQYF	TGTGCCGACAGACAGGGTTCAGATACGCAGTATTTT
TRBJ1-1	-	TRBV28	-	CASQGKSGIMNTEAFF	TGTGCCAGCCAGGGAAAATCAGGGATCATGAACACTGAAGCTTTCTTT
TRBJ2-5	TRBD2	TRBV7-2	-	CASSLGSSGRETQYF	TGTGCCAGCAGCTTAGGCTCTAGCGGGAGAGAGACCCAGTACTTC
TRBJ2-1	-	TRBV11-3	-	CASSSRSYNEQFF	TGTGCCAGCAGCTCGAGATCCTACAATGAGCAGTTCTTC
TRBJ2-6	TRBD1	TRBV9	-	CASSVFGTAFGANVLTF	TGTGCCAGCAGCGTCTTCGGGACAGCCTTTGGGGCCAACGTCCTGACTTTC
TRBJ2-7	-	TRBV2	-	CASSEVGEQYF	TGTGCCAGCAGTGAGGTCGGCGAGCAGTACTTC
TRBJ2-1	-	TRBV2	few	CASSEQESEQFF	TGTGCCAGCAGTGAACAAGAGAGCGAGCAGTTCTTC
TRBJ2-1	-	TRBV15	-	CATSNPTMEQFF	TGTGCCACCAGCAATCCTACTATGGAGCAGTTCTTC
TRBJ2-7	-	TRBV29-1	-	CSVRIQTGPYEQYF	TGCAGCGTTAGGATACAGACCGGTCCTTACGAGCAGTACTTC
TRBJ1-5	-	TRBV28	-	CASNLGQPYNQPQHF	TGTGCCAGCAACCTGGGACAACCATACAATCAGCCCCAGCATTTT
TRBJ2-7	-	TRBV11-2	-	CASSILQGPEQYF	TGTGCCAGCAGCATCTTACAGGGTCCCGAGCAGTACTTC
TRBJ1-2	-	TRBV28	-	CASSPNKLGGGYTF	TGTGCCAGCAGTCCCAATAAACTAGGGGGTGGCTACACCTTC
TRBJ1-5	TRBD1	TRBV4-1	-	CASSQDRTGHSNQPQHF	TGCGCCAGCAGCCAAGATCGGACAGGGCATAGCAATCAGCCCCAACATTTT
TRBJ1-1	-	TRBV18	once	CASSPLAGGQNTEAFF	TGTGCCAGCTCACCATTAGCGGGGGGGCAAAACACTGAAGCTTTCTTT
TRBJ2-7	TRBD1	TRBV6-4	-	CASRQGAAYEQYF	TGTGCCAGCCGACAGGGGGCCGCCTACGAGCAGTACTTC
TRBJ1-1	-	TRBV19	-	CATRTQGNTEAFF	TGTGCCACAAGAACTCAGGGAAACACTGAAGCTTTCTTT